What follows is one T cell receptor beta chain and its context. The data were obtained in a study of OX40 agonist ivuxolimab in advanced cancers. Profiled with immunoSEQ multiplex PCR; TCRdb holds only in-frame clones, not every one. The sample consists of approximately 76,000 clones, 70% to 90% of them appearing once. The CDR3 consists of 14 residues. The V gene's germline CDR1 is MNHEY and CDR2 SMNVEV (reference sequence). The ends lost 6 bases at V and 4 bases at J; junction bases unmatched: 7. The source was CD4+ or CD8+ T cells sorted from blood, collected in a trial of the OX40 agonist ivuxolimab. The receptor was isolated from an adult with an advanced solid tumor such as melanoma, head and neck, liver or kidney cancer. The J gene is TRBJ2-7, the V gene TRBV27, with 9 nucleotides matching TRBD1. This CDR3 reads CASSPGTGPYEQYF. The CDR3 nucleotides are TGTGCCAGCAGCCCCGGGACAGGGCCTTACGAGCAGTACTTC.